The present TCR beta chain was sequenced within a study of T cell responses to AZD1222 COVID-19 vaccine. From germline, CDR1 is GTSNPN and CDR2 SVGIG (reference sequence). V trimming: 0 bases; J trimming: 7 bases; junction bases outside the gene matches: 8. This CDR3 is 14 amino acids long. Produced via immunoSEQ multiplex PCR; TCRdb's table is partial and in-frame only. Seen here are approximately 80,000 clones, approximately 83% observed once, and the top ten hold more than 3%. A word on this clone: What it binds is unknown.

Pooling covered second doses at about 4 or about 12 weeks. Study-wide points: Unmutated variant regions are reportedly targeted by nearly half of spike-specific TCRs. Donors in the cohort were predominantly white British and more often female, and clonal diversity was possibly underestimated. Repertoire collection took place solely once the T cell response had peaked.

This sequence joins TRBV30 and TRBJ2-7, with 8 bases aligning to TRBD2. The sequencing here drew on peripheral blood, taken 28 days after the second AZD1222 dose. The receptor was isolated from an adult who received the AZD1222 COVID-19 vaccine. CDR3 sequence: CAWSVSTSAGEQYF. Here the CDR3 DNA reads TGTGCCTGGAGTGTCTCGACTAGCGCGGGGGAGCAGTACTTC.